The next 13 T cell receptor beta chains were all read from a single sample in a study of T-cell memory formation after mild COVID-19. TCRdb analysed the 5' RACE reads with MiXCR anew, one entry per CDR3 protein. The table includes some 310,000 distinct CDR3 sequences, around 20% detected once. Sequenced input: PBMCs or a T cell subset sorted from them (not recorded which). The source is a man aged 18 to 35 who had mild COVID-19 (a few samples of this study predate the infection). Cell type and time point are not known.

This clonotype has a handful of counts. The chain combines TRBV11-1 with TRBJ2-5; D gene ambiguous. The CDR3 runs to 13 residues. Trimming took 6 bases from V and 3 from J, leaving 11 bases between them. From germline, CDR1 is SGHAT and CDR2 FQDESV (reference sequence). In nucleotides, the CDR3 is TGTGCCAGCAGAAGTGGGCGAGAAGAGACCCAGTACTTC. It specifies CASRSGREETQYF.

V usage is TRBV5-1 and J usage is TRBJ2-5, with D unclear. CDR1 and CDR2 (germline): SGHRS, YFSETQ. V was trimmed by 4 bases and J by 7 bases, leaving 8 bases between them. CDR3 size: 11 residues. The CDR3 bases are TGCGCCAGCAGCGGGTCGAGGACCCAGTACTTC. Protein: CASSGSRTQYF.

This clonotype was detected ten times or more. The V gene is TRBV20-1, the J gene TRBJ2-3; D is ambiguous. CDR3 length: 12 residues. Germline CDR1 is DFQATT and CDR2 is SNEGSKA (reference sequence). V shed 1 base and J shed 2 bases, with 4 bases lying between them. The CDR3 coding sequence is TGCAGTGCTAGAGGCCCCACAGATACGCAGTATTTT. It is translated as CSARGPTDTQYF.

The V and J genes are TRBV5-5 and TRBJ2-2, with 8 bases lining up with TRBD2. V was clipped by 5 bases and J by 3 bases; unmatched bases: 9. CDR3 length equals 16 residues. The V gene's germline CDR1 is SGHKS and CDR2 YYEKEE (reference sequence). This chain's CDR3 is CASSYPGGADTGELFF. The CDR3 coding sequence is TGTGCCAGCAGTTACCCCGGGGGGGCCGACACCGGGGAGCTGTTTTTT.

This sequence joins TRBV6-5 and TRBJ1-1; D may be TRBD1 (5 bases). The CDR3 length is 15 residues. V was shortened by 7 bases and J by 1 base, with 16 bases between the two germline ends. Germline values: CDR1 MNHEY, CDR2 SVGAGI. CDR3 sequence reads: CASIPWGQGNTEAFF. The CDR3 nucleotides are TGTGCCAGCATTCCGTGGGGCCAGGGGAACACTGAAGCTTTCTTT.

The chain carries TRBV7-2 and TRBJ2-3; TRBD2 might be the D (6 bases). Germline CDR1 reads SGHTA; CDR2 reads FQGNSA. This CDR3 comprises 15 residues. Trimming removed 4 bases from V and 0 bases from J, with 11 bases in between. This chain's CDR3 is CASSYFRGSTDTQYF. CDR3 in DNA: TGTGCCAGCAGCTACTTCCGGGGGAGCACAGATACGCAGTATTTT. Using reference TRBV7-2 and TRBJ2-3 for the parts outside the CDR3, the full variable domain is GAGVSQSPSNKVTEKGKDVELRCDPISGHTALYWYRQSLGQGLEFLIYFQGNSAPDKSGLPSDRFSAERTGGSVSTLTIQRTQQEDSAVYLCASSYFRGSTDTQYFGPGTRLTVL.

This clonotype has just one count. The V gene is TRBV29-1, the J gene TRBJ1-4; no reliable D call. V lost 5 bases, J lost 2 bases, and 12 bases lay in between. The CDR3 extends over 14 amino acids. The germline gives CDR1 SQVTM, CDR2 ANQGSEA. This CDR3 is CSVRGAGTNEKLFF. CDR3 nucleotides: TGCAGCGTTCGGGGTGCGGGGACTAATGAAAAACTGTTTTTT.

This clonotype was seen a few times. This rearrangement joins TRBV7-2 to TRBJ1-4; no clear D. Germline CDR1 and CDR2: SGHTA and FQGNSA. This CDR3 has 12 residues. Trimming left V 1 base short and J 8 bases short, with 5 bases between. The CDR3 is CASSLVAEKLFF. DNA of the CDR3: TGTGCCAGCAGCTTAGTAGCAGAAAAACTGTTTTTT.

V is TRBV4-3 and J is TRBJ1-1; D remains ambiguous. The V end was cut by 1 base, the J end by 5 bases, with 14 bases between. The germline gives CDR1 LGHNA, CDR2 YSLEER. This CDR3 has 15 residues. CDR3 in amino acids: CASSQGSGGRTEAFF. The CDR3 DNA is TGCGCCAGCAGCCAAGGAAGCGGAGGGAGGACTGAAGCTTTCTTT.

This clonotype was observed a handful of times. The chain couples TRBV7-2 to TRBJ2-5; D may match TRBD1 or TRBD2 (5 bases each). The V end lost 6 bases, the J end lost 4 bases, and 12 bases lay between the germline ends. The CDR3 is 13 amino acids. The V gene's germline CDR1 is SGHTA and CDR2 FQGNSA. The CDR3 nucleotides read TGTGCCAGCAGACCCAGTGGGGGAGAGACCCAGTACTTC. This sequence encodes CASRPSGGETQYF. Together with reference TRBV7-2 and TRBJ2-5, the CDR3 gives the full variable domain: GAGVSQSPSNKVTEKGKDVELRCDPISGHTALYWYRQSLGQGLEFLIYFQGNSAPDKSGLPSDRFSAERTGGSVSTLTIQRTQQEDSAVYLCASRPSGGETQYFGPGTRLLVL.

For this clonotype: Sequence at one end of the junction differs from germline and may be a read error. The CDR3 protein is CASRLNGVAGETQYF. The DNA of the CDR3 is TGTGCCAGCAGATTAAATGGTGTTGCCGGGGAGACCCAGTACTTC. V is TRBV7-3 and J is TRBJ2-5; unclear D gene. CDR3 size: 15 residues. Germline V CDR1 and CDR2: SGHTA, FQGTGA. The full variable domain, with the rest looked up from reference TRBV7-3 and TRBJ2-5, is GAGVSQTPSNKVTEKGKYVELRCDPISGHTALYWYRQSLGQGPEFLIYFQGTGAADDSGLPNDRFFAVRPEGSVSTLKIQRTERGDSAVYLCASRLNGVAGETQYFGPGTRLLVL.

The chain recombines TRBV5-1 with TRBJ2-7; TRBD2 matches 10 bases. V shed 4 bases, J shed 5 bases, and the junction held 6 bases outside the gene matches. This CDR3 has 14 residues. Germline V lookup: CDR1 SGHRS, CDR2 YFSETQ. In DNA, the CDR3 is TGCGCCAGCAGCATGCTGAGCGGGGGGGACGAGCAGTACGTC. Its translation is CASSMLSGGDEQYV.

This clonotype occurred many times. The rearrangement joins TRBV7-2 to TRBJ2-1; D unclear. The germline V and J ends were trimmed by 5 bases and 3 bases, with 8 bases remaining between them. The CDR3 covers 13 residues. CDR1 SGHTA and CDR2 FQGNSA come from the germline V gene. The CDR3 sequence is CASSPLNYNEQFF. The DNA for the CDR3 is TGTGCCAGCAGCCCACTTAACTACAATGAGCAGTTCTTC.